One and the same sample provided the 7 T cell receptor beta chains below, sequenced in a study of blood T cell repertoires in COVID-19. Produced via immunoSEQ multiplex PCR; TCRdb's table is partial and in-frame only. Of some 260,000 clones in the sample, about 90% were seen once. The sequenced sample was peripheral blood. The receptors stem from a man aged 18 to 29 with active or convalescent COVID-19.

The V call is TRBV5-4, the J call TRBJ2-5; possibly TRBD2 for D (6 bases). The V and J ends lost 4 bases and 2 bases respectively, with 12 bases between them. Germline loops: CDR1 SGHNT, CDR2 YYREEE (reference sequence). The CDR3 length is 14 residues. CDR3: CASSGGTSQETQYF. The CDR3 nucleotides read TGTGCCAGCAGCGGCGGGACTTCGCAAGAGACCCAGTACTTC.

This chain uses TRBV2 with TRBJ2-7; D is unclear. The CDR3 loop spans 14 amino acids. Trimming pared 0 bases from V and 6 bases from J, leaving 12 bases between. Germline V gene data show CDR1 as SNHLY and CDR2 as FYNNEI. The CDR3 loop reads CASSEALLGGEQYF. DNA for the CDR3: TGTGCCAGCAGTGAAGCGCTTCTAGGCGGCGAGCAGTACTTC.

This chain connects TRBV27 to TRBJ2-1; 7 bases match TRBD2. The CDR3 has 15 amino acids. Looked up from germline, CDR1 is MNHEY and CDR2 is SMNVEV (reference sequence). V dropped 3 bases and J dropped 4; count of bases not matched to a gene: 6. The CDR3 DNA reads TGTGCCAGCAGTTTGGTGTCTAGCGGTTACAATGAGCAGTTCTTC. Amino acid sequence: CASSLVSSGYNEQFF.

The V call is TRBV2, the J call TRBJ2-6; TRBD1 is a possible D gene (5 bases). Germline loops: CDR1 SNHLY, CDR2 FYNNEI. The CDR3 is made up of 15 amino acids. Trimming took 2 bases from V and 4 from J, leaving 9 bases between them. CDR3 in DNA: TGTGCCAGCAGTGAACAGGGAAGAGGGGCCAACGTCCTGACTTTC. It encodes CASSEQGRGANVLTF. The variable domain in full, completed from reference TRBV2 and TRBJ2-6, reads EPEVTQTPSHQVTQMGQEVILRCVPISNHLYFYWYRQILGQKVEFLVSFYNNEISEKSEIFDDQFSVERPDGSNFTLKIRSTKLEDSAMYFCASSEQGRGANVLTFGAGSRLTVL.

The chain uses TRBV19 and TRBJ1-1; the match to TRBD1 covers 10 bases. V lost 5 bases to trimming and J lost 0 bases; unmatched junction nucleotides: 6. Germline-derived CDR1 and CDR2 are LNHDA and SQIVND (reference sequence). The CDR3 sequence is 16 residues long. The CDR3 bases are TGTGCCAGTAGTTACCGGGACAGGGGCATGAACACTGAAGCTTTCTTT. It translates to CASSYRDRGMNTEAFF.

The chain has TRBV21-1 and TRBJ2-1; whether TRBD1, the table's D call, matches the DNA was not checked. TRBV21-1 is recorded as a pseudogene. CDR3 size: 16 residues. The CDR3 bases are TGTGCCAGCAGCAAAGCGGAGACAGATAGGTACAATGAGCAGTTCTTC. This sequence encodes CASSKAETDRYNEQFF.

This clone turned up a few times. Other nucleotide sequences from this sample produce the same CDR3. The rearrangement links TRBV28 to TRBJ1-2, with a tentative D call TRBD1 (5 bases). Trimming removed 2 bases at V and 4 bases at J, with 11 bases between. The CDR3 consists of 14 residues. Germline CDR1 MDHEN, CDR2 SYDVKM. This CDR3 is CASSLRGGGYGYTF. CDR3 coding DNA: TGTGCCAGCAGTTTACGGGGGGGAGGCTATGGCTACACCTTC.